This is a list of T cell receptor beta chains from one sample in a study of blood T cell repertoires in COVID-19. Clones were sequenced by immunoSEQ multiplex PCR, and TCRdb holds only the in-frame ones, with some missing. The sample records about 40,000 clones, roughly 80% being singletons. The sample taken for sequencing was peripheral blood. The receptor source for this set is a woman in her fifties or sixties with acute or convalescent COVID-19. CDR3s include the opening cysteine and the closing phenylalanine or tryptophan. The order of the fields is D gene, J gene, V gene, clone size, CDR3 DNA, CDR3 protein. The D gene is left open where the match is weak. Some rows mark clone size as missing; the rest say once, few, many or name a class of expanded clone.

>TRBD1|TRBJ2-7|TRBV6-5|.
TGTGCCAGCAGTCCGGGGACAGGGGGGAGGTACGAGCAGTACTTC
CASSPGTGGRYEQYF
>.|TRBJ1-5|TRBV5-5|.
TGTGCCAGCAGCTTGGGACCGGAGCAGCCCCAGCATTTT
CASSLGPEQPQHF
>TRBD1|TRBJ1-2|TRBV30|medium-sized
TGTGCCGGCAAGACAGGGACCTATGGCTACACCTTC
CAGKTGTYGYTF
>.|TRBJ1-5|TRBV12-3/TRBV12-4|few
TGTGCCAGCACTATGAATGATCAGCCCCAGCATTTT
CASTMNDQPQHF
>TRBD2|TRBJ2-1|TRBV27|.
TGTGCCAGCAGTCCCGGTTGGGCGGGAGCTGAGCAGTTCTTC
CASSPGWAGAEQFF
>TRBD2|TRBJ2-2|TRBV4-2|.
TGTGCCAGCAGCCAATTCCTAGCGGGCGGCACCGGGGAGCTGTTTTTT
CASSQFLAGGTGELFF
>TRBD1|TRBJ1-2|TRBV4-1|.
TGCGCCAGCAGCCAACTCACCGGGACAGCCTATGGCTACACCTTC
CASSQLTGTAYGYTF
>.|TRBJ2-2|TRBV19|.
TGTGCCAGTAGCCTCTTTCTGTCTAACACCGGGGAGCTGTTTTTT
CASSLFLSNTGELFF
>.|TRBJ1-1|TRBV21-1|.
TGTGCCAGCAGGGCTAGAGGACAGGGCGGGCCTGAAGCTTTCTTT
CASRARGQGGPEAFF
>.|TRBJ1-2|TRBV2|.
TGTGCCAGCAGCCCCCGGGTCCAAAGTAACTATGGCTACACCTTC
CASSPRVQSNYGYTF
>.|TRBJ1-2|TRBV5-1|.
TGCGCCAGCAGCTTGAGCCAGGGCGAGGATGGCTACACCTTC
CASSLSQGEDGYTF
>TRBD2|TRBJ2-7|TRBV5-4|once
TGTGCCAGCAGCTTTGCCGGGACTATCTCCTACGAGCAGTACTTC
CASSFAGTISYEQYF